This entry lists 21 T cell receptor beta chains sequenced from one sample in a study of T cell repertoires in cytomegalovirus infection. TCRdb re-called the reads with MiXCR, one entry per CDR3 protein. Here the sample spans approximately 500,000 distinct CDR3 sequences, 15% to 20% being singletons. Sequencing was carried out using CD8+ T cells from PBMCs. The receptors were sampled from a human donor in good health (CMV status not recorded). Some clones in this sample may be carry-over from other donors' samples.

The J gene is TRBJ2-2, the V gene TRBV7-9; TRBD2 matches 7 bases. The CDR3 length is 14 residues. Trimming cost V 6 bases and J 4 bases; bases outside gene matches: 5. The V gene's germline CDR1 is SEHNR and CDR2 FQNEAQ (reference sequence). CDR3 in DNA: TGTGCCAGCAGTGCCGGGACTACCACCGGGGAGCTGTTTTTT. Translation: CASSAGTTTGELFF.

This clonotype was observed many times. V is TRBV6-5 and J is TRBJ2-5; TRBD2 matches at 14 bases. The CDR3 runs 14 residues. Germline V gives CDR1 MNHEY, CDR2 SVGAGI. V lost 5 bases, J lost 5 bases, and 1 base stayed unmatched. The CDR3: CASSRTSGGETQYF. In DNA form, the CDR3 reads TGTGCCAGCAGTCGGACTAGCGGGGGGGAGACCCAGTACTTC.

This clonotype was picked up many times. The CDR3 loop is CASRLGYGLAESEQYF. CDR3 nucleotides: TGTGCCAGCAGGCTGGGCTATGGCCTCGCGGAATCCGAGCAGTACTTC. The V gene is TRBV12-3 or TRBV12-4, the J gene TRBJ2-7; D remains unclear. The CDR3 has 16 amino acids. Trimming cost V 6 bases and J 6 bases, with 24 bases left between them.

A few counts support this clonotype. The J gene is TRBJ1-5, the V gene TRBV29-1; a possible D gene is TRBD1 (6 bases). The germline gives CDR1 SQVTM, CDR2 ANQGSEA. Between the trimmed V and J ends, which lost 5 bases and 1 base, there was a span of 12 bases. The CDR3 is 14 amino acids. CDR3 sequence: CSVIQGESNQPQHF. The CDR3 coding sequence is TGCAGCGTTATACAGGGAGAAAGCAATCAGCCCCAGCATTTT.

V is TRBV2 and J is TRBJ2-5; the D is unclear. Per the germline V gene, CDR1 is SNHLY and CDR2 is FYNNEI. The CDR3 is 14 residues long. Deletions cut 4 bases from V and 0 bases from J, with 9 bases between. The CDR3 loop reads CASSATPYQETQYF. In nucleotides, the CDR3 is TGTGCCAGCAGTGCGACACCGTACCAAGAGACCCAGTACTTC.

The CDR3: CAWGQGGRQTEAFF. The DNA for the CDR3 is TGTGCCTGGGGCCAGGGAGGGAGGCAGACTGAAGCTTTCTTT. The rearrangement links TRBV30 to TRBJ1-1; D perhaps matches TRBD1 (5 bases). Trimming pared 5 bases from V and 5 bases from J, leaving 18 bases between. The CDR3 length is 14 residues. Germline lookup yields CDR1 GTSNPN and CDR2 SVGIG (reference sequence).

This clonotype was seen at least ten times. The chain employs TRBV7-8 and TRBJ2-7; possible D gene TRBD1, 5 bases. V lost 5 bases and J lost 2, with 10 bases in between. Germline V gives CDR1 SGHVS, CDR2 FQNEAQ. This CDR3 contains 13 residues. The CDR3 here is CASSPRVTYEQYF. The CDR3, as DNA: TGTGCCAGCAGCCCCAGGGTCACCTACGAGCAGTACTTC.

This clonotype was observed at least ten times. The V gene is TRBV7-6, the J gene TRBJ2-1, with D perhaps matching TRBD1 (5 bases). The V end was cut by 3 bases, the J end by 6 bases, with 15 bases between. The CDR3 length is 15 residues. The germline CDR1 and CDR2 sequences are SGHVS and FNYEAQ. The CDR3 DNA reads TGTGCCAGCAGCTTGGGCAGGGCTCGGGTCAATGAGCAGTTCTTC. This encodes CASSLGRARVNEQFF.

This sequence joins TRBV20-1 and TRBJ1-4; 10 nucleotides match TRBD1. V lost 3 bases, J lost 6 bases, and 4 bases stayed unmatched. Germline V CDR1 and CDR2: DFQATT, SNEGSKA (reference sequence). CDR3 size: 14 residues. CDR3 amino acids: CSASPGTGDEKLFF. The CDR3 DNA sequence: TGCAGTGCTAGCCCAGGGACAGGGGATGAAAAACTGTTTTTT.

This clonotype appeared a single time. This sequence joins TRBV5-1 and TRBJ1-1; 8 bases map to TRBD1. V was clipped by 0 bases and J by 5 bases; unmatched bases: 12. The CDR3 sequence is 17 residues long. The germline V gene encodes CDR1 SGHRS and CDR2 YFSETQ. The chain's CDR3 is CASSLESGGAVRTEAFF. CDR3 bases: TGCGCCAGCAGCTTGGAGTCAGGGGGCGCGGTGAGGACTGAAGCTTTCTTT.

This clonotype was found many times. This sequence joins TRBV12-3 or TRBV12-4 and TRBJ1-6; D is ambiguous. CDR3 size: 16 residues. V was cut by 3 bases and J by 0 bases, with 9 bases left in between. The CDR3 DNA reads TGTGCCAGCAGTTTGTCGAGGAGCTCCTATAATTCACCCCTCCACTTT. Translated: CASSLSRSSYNSPLHF.

This chain links TRBV24-1 with TRBJ1-2, with 8 bases aligning to TRBD1. The CDR3 runs 14 residues. Germline loops: CDR1 KGHDR, CDR2 SFDVKD. Unmatched junction bases numbered 3, after V lost 2 bases and J lost 5 bases. CDR3 protein: CATSDSDREYGYTF. In DNA, the CDR3 is TGTGCCACCAGTGATTCGGACAGGGAGTATGGCTACACCTTC.

The sample holds a few counts of this clonotype. The rearrangement links TRBV20-1 to TRBJ1-5; TRBD1 might be the D (6 bases). The germline V and J ends were trimmed by 0 bases and 7 bases, with 13 bases remaining between them. CDR3 size: 14 residues. The germline gives CDR1 DFQATT, CDR2 SNEGSKA (reference sequence). The CDR3 reads CSARERGAEQPQHF. The CDR3 bases are TGCAGTGCTAGAGAGAGGGGGGCGGAACAGCCCCAGCATTTT.

The rearrangement joins TRBV19 to TRBJ2-6, with D hard to call. The ends were cut back, 3 bases at V and 0 bases at J, with 6 bases in the middle. Germline lookup yields CDR1 LNHDA and CDR2 SQIVND (reference sequence). The CDR3 extends over 15 amino acids. DNA of the CDR3: TGTGCCAGTAGTATCCGGAGCTCTGGGGCCAACGTCCTGACTTTC. It translates to CASSIRSSGANVLTF.

A remark on this clonotype: Its ends do not fully match the called genes, so a read error is possible. This rearrangement joins TRBV7-9 to TRBJ1-1, with D hard to call. CDR1 and CDR2 from the germline V gene are SEHNR and FQNEAQ (reference sequence). This CDR3 comprises 15 residues. The CDR3 DNA sequence: TGTGCCAGCAGCTTGCAGGTGTCCATGAAAACTGAAGCTTTCTTT. Translated, it gives CASSLQVSMKTEAFF.

Many counts were recorded for this clonotype. This rearrangement joins TRBV7-9 to TRBJ1-1, with D possibly matching TRBD1 (5 bases). V was cut by 5 bases and J by 4 bases, with 20 bases left in between. Germline CDR1 and CDR2: SEHNR and FQNEAQ (reference sequence). The CDR3 runs to 16 residues. The CDR3 loop is CASSPLNAGGATEAFF. The CDR3 DNA is TGTGCCAGCAGCCCCCTCAATGCGGGGGGAGCCACTGAAGCTTTCTTT. The full variable domain, in which reference TRBV7-9 and TRBJ1-1 provide the parts outside the CDR3, is DTGVSQNPRHKITKRGQNVTFRCDPISEHNRLYWYRQTLGQGPEFLTYFQNEAQLEKSRLLSDRFSAERPKGSFSTLEIQRTEQGDSAMYLCASSPLNAGGATEAFFGQGTRLTVV.

This clonotype was counted only a few times. This rearrangement joins TRBV6-5 to TRBJ2-1; tentatively, D is TRBD1 or TRBD2 (5 bases each). CDR1 is MNHEY, CDR2 SVGAGI, per germline. The CDR3 covers 18 residues. Trimming stripped 3 bases from V and 2 bases from J, with 20 bases between. CDR3 protein: CASSYVGMGDGPYNEQFF. The CDR3 coding sequence is TGTGCCAGCAGTTATGTCGGGATGGGGGACGGCCCCTACAATGAGCAGTTCTTC.

This clonotype was counted many times. The chain recombines TRBV7-3 with TRBJ2-1, with 10 bases fitting TRBD2. V was clipped by 5 bases and J by 2 bases; unmatched bases: 3. Germline V lookup: CDR1 SGHTA, CDR2 FQGTGA. The CDR3 has 15 amino acids. CDR3 in DNA: TGTGCCAGCAGCGTCGGACTAGCGGCCTACAATGAGCAGTTCTTC. Its translation: CASSVGLAAYNEQFF.

The V gene is TRBV2, the J gene TRBJ2-7, with no clear D. The CDR3 extends over 14 amino acids. Germline CDR1 and CDR2: SNHLY and FYNNEI. Between the trimmed V and J ends, which lost 0 bases and 3 bases, there was a span of 9 bases. Here the CDR3 reads CASSEARRHYEQYF. Written as DNA, the CDR3 is TGTGCCAGCAGTGAAGCGAGACGACACTACGAGCAGTACTTC.

This clonotype was counted many times. This CDR3 reads CASSLQGGAYNEQFF. CDR3 nucleotide sequence: TGCGCCAGCAGCCTCCAGGGTGGGGCATACAATGAGCAGTTCTTC. The rearrangement uses TRBV4-1 and TRBJ2-1, with D possibly TRBD1 on 5 matching bases. CDR3 size: 15 residues. Trimming shortened V by 4 bases and J by 4 bases, and 14 bases separated the two germline ends. Germline V lookup: CDR1 MGHRA, CDR2 YSYEKL.

The rearrangement links TRBV25-1 to TRBJ2-7; D possibly corresponds to TRBD1 (5 bases). CDR1 is MGHDK and CDR2 is SYGVNS in the germline V gene. This CDR3 spans 16 amino acids. V dropped 3 bases and J dropped 4 bases, with 19 bases sitting between them. The DNA of the CDR3 is TGTGCCAGCAGTGACCTCGGACACATTGGGCTATACGAGCAGTACTTC. Its protein product is CASSDLGHIGLYEQYF.